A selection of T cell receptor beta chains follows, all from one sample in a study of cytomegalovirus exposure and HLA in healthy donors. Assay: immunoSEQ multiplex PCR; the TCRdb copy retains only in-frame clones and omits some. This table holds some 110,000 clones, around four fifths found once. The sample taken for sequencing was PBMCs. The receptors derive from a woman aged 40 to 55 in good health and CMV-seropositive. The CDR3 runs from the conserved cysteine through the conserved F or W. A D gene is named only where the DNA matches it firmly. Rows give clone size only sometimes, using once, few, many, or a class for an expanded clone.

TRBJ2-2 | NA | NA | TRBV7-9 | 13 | CASSLSVTGELFF | TGTGCCAGCAGCTTGAGCGTAACCGGGGAGCTGTTTTTT
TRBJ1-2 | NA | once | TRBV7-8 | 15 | CASSSTGTGNYGYTF | TGTGCCAGCAGCTCCACCGGTACGGGGAACTATGGCTACACCTTT
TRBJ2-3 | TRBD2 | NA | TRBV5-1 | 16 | CASSSGTSGNTDTQYF | TGCGCCAGCAGCAGCGGGACTAGCGGAAACACAGATACGCAGTATTTT
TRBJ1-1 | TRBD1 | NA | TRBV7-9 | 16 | CASSFRTGGMNTEAFF | TGTGCCAGCAGCTTTCGGACAGGGGGAATGAACACTGAAGCTTTCTTT
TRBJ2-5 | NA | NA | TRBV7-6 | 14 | CASSLGGAQEAQYF | TGTGCCAGCAGCTTAGGCGGGGCCCAAGAGGCCCAGTACTTC
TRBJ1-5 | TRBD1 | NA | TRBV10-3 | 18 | CAISDGSPWTGAVQPQHF | TGTGCCATCAGTGACGGTAGTCCTTGGACAGGGGCTGTTCAGCCCCAGCATTTT
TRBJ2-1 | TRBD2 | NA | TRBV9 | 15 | CASSADGLAVDEQFF | TGTGCCAGCAGCGCCGATGGACTAGCGGTAGATGAGCAGTTCTTC
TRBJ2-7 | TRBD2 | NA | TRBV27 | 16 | CASSSGRLAGPYEQYF | TGTGCCAGCAGTTCCGGCAGACTAGCGGGCCCCTACGAGCAGTACTTC
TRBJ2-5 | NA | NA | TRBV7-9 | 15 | CSSAFMGQVGETQYF | TGTTCCAGCGCTTTCATGGGGCAGGTTGGAGAGACCCAGTACTTC
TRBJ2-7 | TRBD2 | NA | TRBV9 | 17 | CASSVGSGREGRYEQYF | TGTGCCAGCAGCGTAGGAAGTGGGCGGGAGGGCCGCTACGAGCAGTACTTC
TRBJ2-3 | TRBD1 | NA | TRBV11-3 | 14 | CASSLRGLTDTQYF | TGTGCCAGCAGCCTCAGGGGGCTAACAGATACGCAGTATTTT
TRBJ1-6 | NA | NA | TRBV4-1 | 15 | CASSQEFRVQSPLHF | TGCGCCAGCAGCCAAGAATTCCGGGTTCAATCACCCCTCCACTTT
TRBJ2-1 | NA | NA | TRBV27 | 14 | CASSLQGRYNEQFF | TGTGCCAGCAGCCTCCAGGGTCGCTACAATGAGCAGTTCTTC
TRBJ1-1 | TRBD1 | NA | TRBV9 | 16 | CASSVRPSGGYTEAFF | TGTGCCAGCAGCGTACGCCCCTCAGGGGGGTACACTGAAGCTTTCTTT
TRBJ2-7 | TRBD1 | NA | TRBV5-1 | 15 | CASSLGQGLNNEQYF | TGCGCCAGCAGCTTGGGACAGGGGTTGAACAACGAGCAGTACTTC
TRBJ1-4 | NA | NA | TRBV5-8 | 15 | CASSRSWQGAEKLFF | TGTGCCAGCAGCCGATCTTGGCAGGGCGCTGAAAAACTGTTTTTT
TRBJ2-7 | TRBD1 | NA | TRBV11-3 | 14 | CASSSGQGRYEQYF | TGTGCCAGCAGCTCCGGACAGGGGAGGTACGAGCAGTACTTC
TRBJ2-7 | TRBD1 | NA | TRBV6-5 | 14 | CASSYRDRLYEQYF | TGTGCCAGCAGTTACCGGGACAGACTATACGAGCAGTACTTC
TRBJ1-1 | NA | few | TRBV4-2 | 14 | CASSQVGLETEAFF | TGTGCCAGCAGCCAAGTTGGACTGGAAACTGAAGCTTTCTTT
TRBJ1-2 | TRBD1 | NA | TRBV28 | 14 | CASSDAGQGYGYTF | TGTGCCAGCAGTGACGCAGGACAGGGCTATGGCTACACCTTC
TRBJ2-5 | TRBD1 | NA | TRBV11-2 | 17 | CASSFPGTAHPGETQYF | TGTGCCAGCAGCTTCCCCGGGACAGCGCATCCTGGCGAGACCCAGTACTTC
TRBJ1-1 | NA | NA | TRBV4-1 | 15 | CASSQVAGSNTEAFF | TGCGCCAGCAGCCAAGTGGCAGGTTCTAACACTGAAGCTTTCTTT
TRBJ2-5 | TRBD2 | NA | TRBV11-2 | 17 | CASSLEERGLVWETQYF | TGTGCCAGCAGCTTAGAGGAGCGGGGATTGGTTTGGGAGACCCAGTACTTC
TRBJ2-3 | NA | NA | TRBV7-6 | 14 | CASSSRRSTDTQYF | TGTGCCAGCAGCTCCCGGAGGAGCACAGATACGCAGTATTTT
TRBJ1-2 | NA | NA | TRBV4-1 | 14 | CASSQAPGSYGYTF | TGCGCCAGCAGCCAAGCTCCGGGGTCCTATGGCTACACCTTC
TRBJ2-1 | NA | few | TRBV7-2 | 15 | CASSLGPVTYNEQFF | TGTGCCAGCAGCTTAGGGCCAGTCACCTACAATGAGCAGTTCTTC
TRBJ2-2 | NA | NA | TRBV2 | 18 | CATLWGQGGLVGTGELFF | TGTGCCACCCTATGGGGGCAGGGCGGACTAGTTGGCACCGGGGAGCTGTTTTTT
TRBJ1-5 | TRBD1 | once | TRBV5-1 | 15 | CASSLGQGSNQPQHF | TGCGCCAGCAGCTTGGGACAGGGTAGCAATCAGCCCCAGCATTTT
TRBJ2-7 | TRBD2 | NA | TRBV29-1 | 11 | CSVEDGRGGYF | TGCAGCGTTGAAGATGGGAGGGGTGGGTACTTC